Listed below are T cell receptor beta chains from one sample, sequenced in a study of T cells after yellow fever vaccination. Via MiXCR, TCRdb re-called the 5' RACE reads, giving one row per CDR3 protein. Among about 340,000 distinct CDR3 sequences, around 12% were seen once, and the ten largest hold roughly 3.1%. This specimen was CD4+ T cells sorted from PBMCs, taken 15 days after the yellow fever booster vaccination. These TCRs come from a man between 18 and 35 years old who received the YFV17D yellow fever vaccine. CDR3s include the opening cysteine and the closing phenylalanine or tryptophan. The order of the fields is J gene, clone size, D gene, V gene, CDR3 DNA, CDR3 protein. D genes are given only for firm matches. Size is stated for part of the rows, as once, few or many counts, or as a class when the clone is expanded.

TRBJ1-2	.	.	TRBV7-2	TGTGCCAGCAGCGTCCGAATGAAGAATGGCTACACCTTC	CASSVRMKNGYTF
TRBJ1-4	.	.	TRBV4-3	TGCGCCAGCAGCCAAGAGCTGGGGATTGTAGGAAAACTGTTTTTT	CASSQELGIVGKLFF
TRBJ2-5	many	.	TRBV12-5	TGTGCTACCAGACAAAAAGGGAACCAGTACTTC	CATRQKGNQYF
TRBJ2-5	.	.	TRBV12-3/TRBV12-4	TGTGCCAGCAGTCGGCGGCCCCAAGAGACCCAGTACTTC	CASSRRPQETQYF
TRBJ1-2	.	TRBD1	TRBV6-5	TGTGCCAGCAGTTGGGGACAGGGGGGAGACTATGGCTACACCTTC	CASSWGQGGDYGYTF
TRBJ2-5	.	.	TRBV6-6	TGTGCCAGCAGACAGCCCCGGGCCGAGACCCAGTACTTC	CASRQPRAETQYF
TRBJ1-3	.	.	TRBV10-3	TGTGCCATGAGTGGCTCTGGAAACACCATATATTTT	CAMSGSGNTIYF
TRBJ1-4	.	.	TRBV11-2	TGTGCCAGCAGCTTAACACTGGGGGCGTATGAAAAACTGTTTTTT	CASSLTLGAYEKLFF
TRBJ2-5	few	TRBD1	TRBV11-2	TGTGCCAGCAGCGAAGACAGGGGGCTGGAGACCCAGTACTTC	CASSEDRGLETQYF
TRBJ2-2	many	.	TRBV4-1	TGCGCCAGCAGCCACCCCCGGGGGCGGAAGAACACCGGGGAGCTGTTTTTT	CASSHPRGRKNTGELFF
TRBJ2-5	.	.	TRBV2	TGTGCCAGCAGTGAAGTCAATCAGGTTGGAGAGACCCAGTACTTC	CASSEVNQVGETQYF
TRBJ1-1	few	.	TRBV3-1	TGTGCCAGCAGCCCCTCACATAACACTGAAGCTTTCTTT	CASSPSHNTEAFF
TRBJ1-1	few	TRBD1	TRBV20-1	TGCAGTGCTAGGACAGGGCAGGTGAACACTGAAGCTTTCTTT	CSARTGQVNTEAFF
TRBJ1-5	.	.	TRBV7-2	TGTGCCAGCAGCTTTAGTCAGGGGCAGCCCCAGCATTTT	CASSFSQGQPQHF
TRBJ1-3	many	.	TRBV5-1	TGCGCCAGCACCGCGGGGCCTGGAAACACCATATATTTT	CASTAGPGNTIYF
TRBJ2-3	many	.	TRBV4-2	TGTGCCAGCAGCCAGTACCGGCAGGGGTTATGGACAGATACGCAGTATTTT	CASSQYRQGLWTDTQYF
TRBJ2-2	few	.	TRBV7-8	TGTGCCAGCATCGCAAGAGGTGGGGCAGCTGCCGGGGAGCTGTTTTTT	CASIARGGAAAGELFF
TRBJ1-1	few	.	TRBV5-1	TGCGCCAGCAGCTTGGGTTGGAACACTGAAGCTTTCTTT	CASSLGWNTEAFF
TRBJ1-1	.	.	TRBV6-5	TGTGCCAGCAGTAAGCGTCCCATTCCTGGCACTGAAGCTTTCTTT	CASSKRPIPGTEAFF
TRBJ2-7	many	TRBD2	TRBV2	TGTGCCAGCAGTCGGACTAGCGGCTCCTACGAGCAGTACTTC	CASSRTSGSYEQYF
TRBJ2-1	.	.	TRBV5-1	TGCGCCAGCAGCTTGGGGCAGGGGCCGTCCTACAATGAGCAGTTCTTC	CASSLGQGPSYNEQFF
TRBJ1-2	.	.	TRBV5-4	TGTGCCAGCAGCTTGCGGGGATCCCTAGCTAACTATGGCTACACCTTC	CASSLRGSLANYGYTF
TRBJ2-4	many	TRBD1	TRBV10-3	TGTGCCACCTCAGACAGGGAATCGCCTCAGTACTTC	CATSDRESPQYF
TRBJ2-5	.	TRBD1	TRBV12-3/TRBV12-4	TGTGCCAGCAGTTTCAGGGGGCTTGAGACCCAGTACTTC	CASSFRGLETQYF
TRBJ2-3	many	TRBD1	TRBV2	TGTGCCAGCAGTTCACAGGGGAGATCAGATACGCAGTATTTT	CASSSQGRSDTQYF
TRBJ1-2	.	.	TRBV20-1	TGCAGTGCTAGTCAGGGTGACGGCTATGGCTACACCTTC	CSASQGDGYGYTF
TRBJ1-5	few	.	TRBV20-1	TGCAGTGCTAGAGCAGGTTATCAGCCCCAGCATTTT	CSARAGYQPQHF
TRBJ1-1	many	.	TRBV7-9	TGTGCCAGCAGCTTACAGGGAGGGAACACTGAAGCTTTCTTT	CASSLQGGNTEAFF
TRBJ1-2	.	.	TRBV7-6	TGTGCCAGCAGCCCGGCTCCGGTTTACTATGGCTACACCTTC	CASSPAPVYYGYTF
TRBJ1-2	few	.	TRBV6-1	TGTGCCAGCAGTCGTGAGGAGAACTATGGCTACACCTTC	CASSREENYGYTF
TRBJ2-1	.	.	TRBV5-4	TGTGCCAGCAGCTGGGGACTGAATGAGCAGTTCTTC	CASSWGLNEQFF
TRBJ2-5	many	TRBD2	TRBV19	TGTGCCAGTAGCCCGGGACTAGCCGTGGAGACCCAGTACTTC	CASSPGLAVETQYF
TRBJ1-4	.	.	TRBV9	TGTGCCAGCAGCGTATCACCAACTAACGAAAAACTGTTTTTT	CASSVSPTNEKLFF
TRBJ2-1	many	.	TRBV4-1	TGCGCCAGCAGCTATCTGGGGAACAATGAGCAGTTCTTC	CASSYLGNNEQFF
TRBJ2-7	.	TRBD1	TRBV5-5	TGTGCCAGCAGTTTATCGGGAGGGACAGGGGGCTCTCTGTACTTC	CASSLSGGTGGSLYF
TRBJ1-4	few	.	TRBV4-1	TGCGCCAGCAGCCCCGGACCGGCGGATGAAAAACTGTTTTTT	CASSPGPADEKLFF
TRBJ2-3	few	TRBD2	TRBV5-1	TGCGCCAGCAGCTACAAACCCGTAGTCGAGCGGGGTATCACAGATACGCAGTATTTT	CASSYKPVVERGITDTQYF
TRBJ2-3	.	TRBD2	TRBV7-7	TGTGCTAGCAGCTTAGCGGACGGGGGGACGCAGTATTTT	CASSLADGGTQYF
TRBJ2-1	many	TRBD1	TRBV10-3	TGTGCCATCAGCTCGACGACAGGGTACGGTGAGCAGTTCTTC	CAISSTTGYGEQFF
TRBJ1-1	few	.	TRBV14	TGTGCCAGCAGCCAAGGTACCACTGAAACTTTCTTT	CASSQGTTETFF
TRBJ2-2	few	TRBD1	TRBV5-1	TGCGCCAGCAGCCCACAGGGGGCTTGGACCGGGGAGCTGTTTTTT	CASSPQGAWTGELFF
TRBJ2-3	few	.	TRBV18	TGTGCCAGCTCACCAATGGACAGCACAGATACGCAGTATTTT	CASSPMDSTDTQYF
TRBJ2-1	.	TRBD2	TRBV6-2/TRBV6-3	TGTGCCAGCAGGGGGGCGGCTAGCGGGGACAATGAGCAGTTCTTC	CASRGAASGDNEQFF
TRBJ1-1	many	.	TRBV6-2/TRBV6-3	TGTGCCAGCAGTTACTCCTCTGAAGCTTTCTTT	CASSYSSEAFF
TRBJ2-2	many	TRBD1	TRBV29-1	TGCAGCGCCGGGACAGGGGGCGGAACCGGGGAGCTGTTTTTT	CSAGTGGGTGELFF
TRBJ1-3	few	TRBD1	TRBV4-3	TGCGCCAGCAGCCCCTGGACAGGGTCTGGAAACACCATATATTTT	CASSPWTGSGNTIYF
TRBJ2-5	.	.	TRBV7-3	TGTGCCAGCAGCCTAAACGGGTACCAAGAGACCCAGTACTTC	CASSLNGYQETQYF
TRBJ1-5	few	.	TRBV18	TGTGCCAGCTCACCGGGGGAGTACCAGCCCCAGCATTTT	CASSPGEYQPQHF
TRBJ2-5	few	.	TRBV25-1	TGTGCCAGCAGTGGCGGGACAGCTTCGGAGCAAGAGACCCAGTACTTC	CASSGGTASEQETQYF
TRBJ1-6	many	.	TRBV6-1	TGTGCCAGCAGTGCCGGGGGAGGAGGTTCACCCCTCCACTTT	CASSAGGGGSPLHF
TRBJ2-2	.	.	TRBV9	TGTGCCAGCAGCGTAGCTACACGGGCCACCGGGGAGCTGTTTTTT	CASSVATRATGELFF
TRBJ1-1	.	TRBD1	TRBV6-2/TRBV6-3	TGTGCCAGCAGTTCTGACAGGGGGCGCGTGAACACTGAAGCTTTCTTT	CASSSDRGRVNTEAFF
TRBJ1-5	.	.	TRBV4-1	TGCGCCAGCAGCCAAGAAGGGGCAGGGCCATTTGGCAATCAGCCCCAGCATTTT	CASSQEGAGPFGNQPQHF
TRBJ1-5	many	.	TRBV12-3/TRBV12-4	TGTGCCAGCAGCTGGGAGGAGAGCAATCAGCCCCAGCATTTT	CASSWEESNQPQHF
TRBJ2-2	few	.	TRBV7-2	TGTGCCAGCAGCTACCGACGAAGCAGTACCGGGGAGCTGTTTTTT	CASSYRRSSTGELFF
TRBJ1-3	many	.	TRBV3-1	TGTGCCAGCAGCCAAACTTCGGGGCTGTCCGGAAACACCATATATTTT	CASSQTSGLSGNTIYF
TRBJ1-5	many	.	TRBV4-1	TGCGCCAGCAGCCTAGTATATAGCAATCAGCCCCAGCATTTT	CASSLVYSNQPQHF
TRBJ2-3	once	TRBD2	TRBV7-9	TGTGCCAGCAGCTTCTTAAGACTAGCGGGGGGAGATACGCAGTATTTT	CASSFLRLAGGDTQYF